These 20 T cell receptor beta chains came from one sample sequenced in a study of blood T cell repertoires in COVID-19. The repertoire was sequenced with immunoSEQ multiplex PCR; TCRdb's copy has only in-frame clones and lacks some. The sample records 200,000 to 250,000 clones, around four fifths being singletons. Sequencing was performed on peripheral blood. Receptors were obtained from a man aged 30-40 years with active or convalescent COVID-19.

This clone was observed a single time. This sequence joins TRBV2 and TRBJ2-1, with D uncertain. This CDR3 is built from 15 residues. V was trimmed by 4 bases and J by 0 bases, leaving 10 bases between them. CDR1 is SNHLY and CDR2 is FYNNEI in the germline V gene. The CDR3 loop reads CASSGGRSSYNEQFF. The DNA of the CDR3 is TGTGCCAGCAGTGGTGGCCGCAGCTCCTACAATGAGCAGTTCTTC.

The rearrangement joins TRBV7-8 to TRBJ1-2, with unresolved D. V lost 7 bases, J lost 0 bases, and 12 bases lay in between. Germline CDR1 is SGHVS and CDR2 is FQNEAQ. The CDR3 runs to 14 residues. The CDR3 sequence: CASTPRRSNYGYTF. CDR3 sequence (DNA): TGTGCCAGCACCCCCCGGAGGTCTAACTATGGCTACACCTTC.

The rearrangement links TRBV5-1 to TRBJ1-6; TRBD1 matches at 7 bases. Germline V lookup: CDR1 SGHRS, CDR2 YFSETQ. The J segment lost 7 bases and the V segment lost 0 bases, leaving 4 bases of the junction unmatched. The CDR3 covers 15 residues. The CDR3 nucleotides read TGCGCCAGCAGCTTGGAGGGACAGAGCAATTCACCCCTCCACTTT. It translates to CASSLEGQSNSPLHF.

This clone was picked up one time. The chain employs TRBV29-1 and TRBJ2-7, with D possibly being TRBD1 (7 bases). The V and J ends lost 1 base and 2 bases respectively, with 15 bases between them. The CDR3 runs to 15 residues. Per the germline V gene, CDR1 is SQVTM and CDR2 is ANQGSEA. CDR3 DNA: TGCAGCGTTGAAGCAAGAACAGGGGAGGCCTACGAGCAGTACTTC. Translation: CSVEARTGEAYEQYF.

The chain couples TRBV5-1 to TRBJ1-4; D remains unclear. Germline V gene lookup returns CDR1 SGHRS and CDR2 YFSETQ. This CDR3 comprises 14 residues. Trimming pared 2 bases from V and 0 bases from J, leaving 5 bases between. CDR3 in amino acids: CASSLGATNEKLFF. The CDR3 coding sequence is TGCGCCAGCAGCTTAGGAGCAACTAATGAAAAACTGTTTTTT.

The CDR3 sequence: CASSLKGTSGGQADTQYF. DNA for the CDR3: TGCGCCAGCAGCTTGAAGGGGACTAGCGGGGGACAGGCAGATACGCAGTATTTT. The chain links TRBV5-1 to TRBJ2-3; 14 bases match TRBD2. This CDR3 spans 18 amino acids. Germline values: CDR1 SGHRS, CDR2 YFSETQ. The ends lost 1 base at V and 4 bases at J; junction bases unmatched: 8.

This clone has just a few counts. V is TRBV28 and J is TRBJ1-4; TRBD1 matches 8 bases. Per germline, CDR1 MDHEN and CDR2 SYDVKM. The V and J ends lost 6 bases and 10 bases, in that order; junction bases with no gene match: 13. The CDR3 runs to 15 residues. The CDR3 nucleotides read TGTGCCAGCAGATTACCCCTGGGACAGGCTGGAAAACTGTTTTTT. It yields the protein CASRLPLGQAGKLFF.

V and J are TRBV4-3 and TRBJ1-3, with D tentatively TRBD1 (6 bases). With 4 bases removed from V and 2 bases from J, the gap between germline ends came to 12 bases. Germline loops: CDR1 LGHNA, CDR2 YSLEER. The CDR3 totals 15 residues. The CDR3, as DNA: TGCGCCAGCAGCCCCACCCAGGGGACTGGAAACACCATATATTTT. It specifies CASSPTQGTGNTIYF.

V is TRBV6-7 and J is TRBJ2-5, with 7 positions matching TRBD1. TRBV6-7 has ORF status, its function being uncertain. The CDR3 has 15 amino acids. Unmatched junction bases numbered 9, after V lost 6 bases and J lost 2 bases. CDR3 DNA: TGTGCCAGCAGACCCCCCGGGACAGCTCAAGAGACCCAGTACTTC. Translation: CASRPPGTAQETQYF.

The chain couples TRBV28 to TRBJ1-6; D ambiguous. V was cut by 2 bases and J by 3 bases, with 11 bases left in between. The CDR3 totals 16 residues. Germline V gene data show CDR1 as MDHEN and CDR2 as SYDVKM. CDR3 nucleotides: TGTGCCAGCAGTTTACCCCCGTCCTACTATAATTCACCCCTCCACTTT. Its translation is CASSLPPSYYNSPLHF.

The V call is TRBV5-1, the J call TRBJ2-5, with TRBD1 identical over 9 bases. This CDR3 contains 15 residues. Per germline, CDR1 SGHRS and CDR2 YFSETQ. After removal of 7 bases from V and 5 bases from J, the junction contained 12 bases not matched to a gene. The CDR3: CASAPGTGRRETQYF. In nucleotides, the CDR3 is TGCGCCAGCGCCCCGGGGACAGGGCGGAGGGAGACCCAGTACTTC.

This chain links TRBV3-1 (or the pseudogene TRBV3-2) with TRBJ2-1; weak D call: TRBD2 (6 bases). CDR1 is LGHDT and CDR2 is YNNKEL in the germline V gene (reference sequence). V shed 5 bases and J shed 4 bases, with 12 bases lying between them. This CDR3 contains 14 residues. As DNA, the CDR3 is TGTGCCAGCAGCGCCCGGGAGACGTACAATGAGCAGTTCTTC. Protein sequence: CASSARETYNEQFF.

The chain is built from TRBV29-1 and TRBJ2-3, with 9 bases that match TRBD2. The V gene's germline CDR1 is SQVTM and CDR2 ANQGSEA. V lost 4 bases, J lost 1 base, and 3 bases stayed unmatched. This CDR3 is built from 14 residues. The CDR3 loop is CSVGIAGGTDTQYF. The CDR3 DNA reads as TGCAGCGTTGGGATAGCGGGGGGCACAGATACGCAGTATTTT.

The genes are TRBV4-3 and TRBJ1-2, with 9 bases lining up with TRBD1. V lost 0 bases to trimming and J lost 5 bases; unmatched junction nucleotides: 4. The CDR3 is 15 residues long. Germline CDR1 LGHNA, CDR2 YSLEER. In DNA form, the CDR3 reads TGCGCCAGCAGCCAAGATACAGGGGGCCGATATGGCTACACCTTC. It specifies CASSQDTGGRYGYTF.

The sample holds a few counts of this clone. The chain carries TRBV6-5 and TRBJ2-7, with TRBD1 matching over 7 bases. J was trimmed by 2 bases and V by 5 bases; bases with no gene match: 9. Germline V gene lookup returns CDR1 MNHEY and CDR2 SVGAGI. This CDR3 spans 15 amino acids. The CDR3 bases are TGTGCCAGCAGTCGAACTGTCCAGGGGGCCTACGAGCAGTACTTC. Translated: CASSRTVQGAYEQYF.

This clone was picked up one time. The chain combines TRBV6-5 with TRBJ1-1; no clear D gene. The CDR3 length is 11 residues. Germline-derived CDR1 and CDR2 are MNHEY and SVGAGI. V was pared by 10 bases and J by 1 base, with 7 bases between. The CDR3 region has the DNA TGTGCCACCCGAGGGAACACTGAAGCTTTCTTT. Its translation: CATRGNTEAFF.

The V gene is TRBV28, the J gene TRBJ1-2; possibly TRBD1 for D (6 bases). Looked up from germline, CDR1 is MDHEN and CDR2 is SYDVKM. Trimming shortened V by 7 bases and J by 7 bases, and 22 bases separated the two germline ends. The CDR3 contains 15 residues. The CDR3 is CASKRTGIGRGGYTF. CDR3 DNA: TGTGCCAGCAAAAGAACAGGGATTGGTCGGGGTGGCTACACCTTC.

The rearrangement uses TRBV3-1 (or the pseudogene TRBV3-2) and TRBJ2-1; 8 bases agree with TRBD2. Germline-derived CDR1 and CDR2 are LGHDT and YNNKEL (reference sequence). V lost 0 bases and J lost 9; bases outside the gene matches: 10. CDR3 size: 16 residues. This chain's CDR3 is CASSQDWRTSSPEQFF. The CDR3 coding sequence is TGTGCCAGCAGCCAAGATTGGAGGACTAGCAGTCCTGAGCAGTTCTTC.

This clone was seen only once. The rearrangement uses TRBV7-2 and TRBJ1-5; 7 bases agree with TRBD1. The V and J ends lost 2 bases and 0 bases, in that order; junction bases with no gene match: 10. This CDR3 has 18 amino acids. Germline V gene lookup returns CDR1 SGHTA and CDR2 FQGNSA. This chain's CDR3 is CASSLSPPGTASNQPQHF. Here the CDR3 DNA reads TGTGCCAGCAGCTTATCCCCTCCCGGGACAGCTAGCAATCAGCCCCAGCATTTT.

This sequence joins TRBV18 and TRBJ1-1; D not resolved. The CDR3 is made up of 13 amino acids. Trimming took 5 bases from V and 2 from J, leaving 9 bases between them. CDR1 and CDR2 from the germline V gene are KGHSH and LQKENI. Here the CDR3 DNA reads TGTGCCAGCTCAGTCGGCGGTAACACTGAAGCTTTCTTT. Its protein is CASSVGGNTEAFF.